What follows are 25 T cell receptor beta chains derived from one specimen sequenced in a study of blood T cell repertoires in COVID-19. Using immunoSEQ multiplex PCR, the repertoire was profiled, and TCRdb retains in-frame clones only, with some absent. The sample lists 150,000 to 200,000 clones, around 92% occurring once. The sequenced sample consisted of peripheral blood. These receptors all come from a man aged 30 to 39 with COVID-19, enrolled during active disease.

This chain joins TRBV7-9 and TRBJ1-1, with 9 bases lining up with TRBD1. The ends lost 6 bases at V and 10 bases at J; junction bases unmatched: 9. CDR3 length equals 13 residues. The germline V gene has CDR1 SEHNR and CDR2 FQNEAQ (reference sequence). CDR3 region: CASSLQGAGGAFF. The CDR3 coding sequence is TGTGCCAGCAGTTTACAGGGGGCAGGGGGAGCTTTCTTT.

CDR3: CASSYGQGNQPQHF. The CDR3 DNA reads as TGTGCCAGCAGTTACGGACAGGGCAATCAGCCCCAGCATTTT. The rearrangement joins TRBV6-2 or TRBV6-3 to TRBJ1-5; TRBD1 aligns across 7 bases. The V segment lost 2 bases and the J segment 2 bases; nucleotides outside the gene matches: 0. The CDR3 is 14 amino acids. The germline V gene encodes CDR1 MNHEY and CDR2 SVGEGT.

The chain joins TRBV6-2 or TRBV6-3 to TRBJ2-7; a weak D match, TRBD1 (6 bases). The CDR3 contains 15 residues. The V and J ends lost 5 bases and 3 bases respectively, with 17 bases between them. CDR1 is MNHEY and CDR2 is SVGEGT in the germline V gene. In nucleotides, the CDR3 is TGTGCCAGCAGTCCCCGGACAGCGGCCCTCTACGAGCAGTACTTC. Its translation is CASSPRTAALYEQYF.

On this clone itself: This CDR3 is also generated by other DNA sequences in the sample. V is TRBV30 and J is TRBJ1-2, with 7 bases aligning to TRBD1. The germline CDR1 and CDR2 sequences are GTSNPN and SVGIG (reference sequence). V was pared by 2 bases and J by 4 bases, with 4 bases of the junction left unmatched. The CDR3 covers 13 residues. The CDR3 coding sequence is TGTGCCTGGAGTCTCCGGACAGGCTATGGCTACACCTTC. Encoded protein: CAWSLRTGYGYTF.

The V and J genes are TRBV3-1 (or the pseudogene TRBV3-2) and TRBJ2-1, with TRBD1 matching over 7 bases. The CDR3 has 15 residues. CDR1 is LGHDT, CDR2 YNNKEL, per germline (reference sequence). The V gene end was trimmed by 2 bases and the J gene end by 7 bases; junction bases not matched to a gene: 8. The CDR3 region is CASSQNPGQKNEQFF. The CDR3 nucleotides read TGTGCCAGCAGCCAAAATCCGGGACAGAAGAATGAGCAGTTCTTC.

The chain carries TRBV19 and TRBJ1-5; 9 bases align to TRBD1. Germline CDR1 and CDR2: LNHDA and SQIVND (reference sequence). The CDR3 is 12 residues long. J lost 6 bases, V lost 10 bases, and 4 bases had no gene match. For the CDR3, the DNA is TGTGCCACTATGACAGGGGGTCAGCCCCAGCATTTT. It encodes CATMTGGQPQHF.

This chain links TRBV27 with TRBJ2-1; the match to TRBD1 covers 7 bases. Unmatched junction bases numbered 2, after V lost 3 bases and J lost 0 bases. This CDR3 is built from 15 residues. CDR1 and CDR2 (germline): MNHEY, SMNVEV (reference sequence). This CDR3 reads CASSLGQISYNEQFF. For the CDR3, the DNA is TGTGCCAGCAGTTTGGGACAGATCTCCTACAATGAGCAGTTCTTC.

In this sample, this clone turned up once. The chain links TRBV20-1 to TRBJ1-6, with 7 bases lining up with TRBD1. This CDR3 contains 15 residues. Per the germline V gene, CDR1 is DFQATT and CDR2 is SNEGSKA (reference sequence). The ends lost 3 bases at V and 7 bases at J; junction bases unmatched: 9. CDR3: CSASKGDSENSPLHF. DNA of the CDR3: TGCAGTGCTAGTAAGGGGGACAGCGAAAATTCACCCCTCCACTTT.

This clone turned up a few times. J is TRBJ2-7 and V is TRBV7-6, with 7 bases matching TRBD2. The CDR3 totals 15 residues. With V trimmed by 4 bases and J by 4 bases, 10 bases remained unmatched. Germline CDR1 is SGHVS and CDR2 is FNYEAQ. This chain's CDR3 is CASSWGGGEAYEQYF. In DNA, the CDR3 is TGTGCCAGCAGCTGGGGGGGAGGAGAGGCGTACGAGCAGTACTTC.

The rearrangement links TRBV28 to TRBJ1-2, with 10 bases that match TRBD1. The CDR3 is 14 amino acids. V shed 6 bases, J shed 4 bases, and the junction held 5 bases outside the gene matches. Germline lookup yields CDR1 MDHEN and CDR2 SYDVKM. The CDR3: CASRGQGLGYGYTF. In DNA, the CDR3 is TGTGCCAGCAGGGGACAGGGGCTAGGCTATGGCTACACCTTC.

CDR3 DNA: TGTGCCAGCCGGGACAGGAGAAATGAAAAACTGTTTTTT. Its translation: CASRDRRNEKLFF. This chain joins TRBV2 and TRBJ1-4, with 8 positions matching TRBD1. CDR1 SNHLY and CDR2 FYNNEI come from the germline V gene. The length of the CDR3 is 13 residues. V lost 8 bases and J lost 5; bases outside the gene matches: 4. Full variable domain (missing parts from reference TRBV2 and TRBJ1-4): EPEVTQTPSHQVTQMGQEVILRCVPISNHLYFYWYRQILGQKVEFLVSFYNNEISEKSEIFDDQFSVERPDGSNFTLKIRSTKLEDSAMYFCASRDRRNEKLFFGSGTQLSVL.

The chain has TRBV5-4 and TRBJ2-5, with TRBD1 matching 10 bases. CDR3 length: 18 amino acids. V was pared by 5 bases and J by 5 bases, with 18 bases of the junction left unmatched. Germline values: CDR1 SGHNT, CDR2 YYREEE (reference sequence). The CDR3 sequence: CASSSGGPGQGTWETQYF. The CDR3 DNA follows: TGTGCCAGCAGTTCAGGGGGACCGGGACAGGGGACTTGGGAGACCCAGTACTTC.

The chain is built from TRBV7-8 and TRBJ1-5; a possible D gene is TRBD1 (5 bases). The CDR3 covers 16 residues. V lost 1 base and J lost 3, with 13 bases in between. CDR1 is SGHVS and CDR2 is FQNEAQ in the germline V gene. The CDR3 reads CASSLEGQITNQPQHF. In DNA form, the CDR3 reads TGTGCCAGCAGCTTAGAGGGGCAGATCACCAATCAGCCCCAGCATTTT.

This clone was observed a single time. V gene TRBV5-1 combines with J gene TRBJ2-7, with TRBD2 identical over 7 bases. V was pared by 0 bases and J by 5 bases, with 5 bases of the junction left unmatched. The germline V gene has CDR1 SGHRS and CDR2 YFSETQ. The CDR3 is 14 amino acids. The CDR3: CASSLGAGRDEQYF. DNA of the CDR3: TGCGCCAGCAGCTTGGGGGCAGGGAGGGACGAGCAGTACTTC. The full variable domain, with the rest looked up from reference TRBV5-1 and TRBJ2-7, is KAGVTQTPRYLIKTRGQQVTLSCSPISGHRSVSWYQQTPGQGLQFLFEYFSETQRNKGNFPGRFSGRQFSNSRSEMNVSTLELGDSALYLCASSLGAGRDEQYFGPGTRLTVT.

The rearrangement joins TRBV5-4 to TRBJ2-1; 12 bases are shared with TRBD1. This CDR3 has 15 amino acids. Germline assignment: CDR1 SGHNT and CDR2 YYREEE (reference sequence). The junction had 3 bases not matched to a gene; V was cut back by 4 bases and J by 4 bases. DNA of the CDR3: TGTGCCAGCAGCCCGGGACAGGGGGCTTACAATGAGCAGTTCTTC. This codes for CASSPGQGAYNEQFF.

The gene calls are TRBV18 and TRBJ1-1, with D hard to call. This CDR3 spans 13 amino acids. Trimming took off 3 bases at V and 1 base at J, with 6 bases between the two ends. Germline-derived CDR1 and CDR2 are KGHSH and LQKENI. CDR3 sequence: CASSPSPNTEAFF. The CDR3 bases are TGTGCCAGCTCACCGAGCCCGAACACTGAAGCTTTCTTT.

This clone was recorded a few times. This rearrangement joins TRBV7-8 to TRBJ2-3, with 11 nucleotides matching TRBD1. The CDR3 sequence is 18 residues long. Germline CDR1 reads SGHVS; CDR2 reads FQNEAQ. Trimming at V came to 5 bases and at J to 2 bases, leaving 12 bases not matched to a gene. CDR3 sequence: CASSLVGGTGGVTDTQYF. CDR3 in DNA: TGTGCCAGCAGCCTGGTGGGAGGGACAGGGGGTGTCACAGATACGCAGTATTTT.

The CDR3 region is CASSTRQVTYQETQYF. CDR3 in DNA: TGTGCCAGCAGTACTAGACAGGTTACGTACCAAGAGACCCAGTACTTC. The chain has TRBV7-2 and TRBJ2-5; tentative D call: TRBD1 (6 bases). This CDR3 spans 16 amino acids. Germline CDR1 SGHTA, CDR2 FQGNSA. Trimming cost V 6 bases and J 0 bases, with 17 bases left between them.

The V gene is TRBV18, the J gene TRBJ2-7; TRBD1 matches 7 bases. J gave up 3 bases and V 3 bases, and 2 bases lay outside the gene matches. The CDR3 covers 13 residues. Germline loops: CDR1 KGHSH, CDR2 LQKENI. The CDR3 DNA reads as TGTGCCAGCTCACCGGGACAGCTCTACGAGCAGTACTTC. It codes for CASSPGQLYEQYF.

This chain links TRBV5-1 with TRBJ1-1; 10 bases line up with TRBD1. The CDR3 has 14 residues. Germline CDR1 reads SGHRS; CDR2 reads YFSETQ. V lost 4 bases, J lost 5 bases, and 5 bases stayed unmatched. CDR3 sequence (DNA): TGCGCCAGCAGCACCCGGGACAGGGGTACTGAAGCTTTCTTT. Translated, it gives CASSTRDRGTEAFF.

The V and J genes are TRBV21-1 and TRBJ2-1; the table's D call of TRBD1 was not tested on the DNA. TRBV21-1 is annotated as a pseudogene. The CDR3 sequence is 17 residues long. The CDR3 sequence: CASSPGRRRGPYNEQFF. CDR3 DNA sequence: TGTGCCAGCAGCCCTGGGAGGCGGAGGGGGCCTTACAATGAGCAGTTCTTC.

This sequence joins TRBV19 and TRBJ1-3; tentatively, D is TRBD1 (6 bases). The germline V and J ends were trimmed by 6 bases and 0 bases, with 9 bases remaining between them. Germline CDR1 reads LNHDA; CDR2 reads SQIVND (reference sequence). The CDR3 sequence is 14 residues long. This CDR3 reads CASREGDSGNTIYF. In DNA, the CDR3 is TGTGCCAGTAGAGAGGGGGACTCTGGAAACACCATATATTTT.

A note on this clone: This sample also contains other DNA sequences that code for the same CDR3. The CDR3 loop reads CASSLAGGTDTQYF. In DNA form, the CDR3 reads TGTGCCAGCAGCTTAGCGGGGGGGACAGATACGCAGTATTTT. V and J are TRBV7-3 and TRBJ2-3; 9 positions agree with TRBD2. This CDR3 spans 14 amino acids. The V gene's germline CDR1 is SGHTA and CDR2 FQGTGA. The J segment lost 3 bases and the V segment lost 2 bases, leaving 0 bases of the junction unmatched. Variable domain in full (rest from reference TRBV7-3 and TRBJ2-3): GAGVSQTPSNKVTEKGKYVELRCDPISGHTALYWYRQSLGQGPEFLIYFQGTGAADDSGLPNDRFFAVRPEGSVSTLKIQRTERGDSAVYLCASSLAGGTDTQYFGPGTRLTVL.

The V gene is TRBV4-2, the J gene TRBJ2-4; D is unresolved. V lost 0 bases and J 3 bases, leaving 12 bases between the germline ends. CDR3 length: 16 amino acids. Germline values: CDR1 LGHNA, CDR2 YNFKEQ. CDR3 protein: CASSQDSGQLKNIQYF. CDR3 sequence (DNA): TGTGCCAGCAGCCAAGATTCGGGTCAGCTCAAAAACATTCAGTACTTC.

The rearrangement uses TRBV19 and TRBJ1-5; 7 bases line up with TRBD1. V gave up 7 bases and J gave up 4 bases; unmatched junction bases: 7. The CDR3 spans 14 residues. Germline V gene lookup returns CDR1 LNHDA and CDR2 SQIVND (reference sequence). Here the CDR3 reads CASTPGQFNQPQHF. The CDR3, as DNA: TGTGCCAGTACCCCGGGACAGTTTAATCAGCCCCAGCATTTT.